This record looks at one T cell receptor (beta chain) sequence and its context. These data belong to a study of blood T cell repertoires in COVID-19. Measured with immunoSEQ multiplex PCR; TCRdb has only the in-frame clones, and not every one. This sample has 130,000 to 150,000 clones, with just under 90% found just once. The CDR3 is 17 amino acids. Losses at the gene ends were 1 base for V and 5 bases for J; bases not matched to a gene: 11. Per germline, CDR1 LGHDT and CDR2 YNNKEL (reference sequence). Source material: peripheral blood. The chain uses TRBV3-1 (or the pseudogene TRBV3-2) and TRBJ1-3, with 7 bases fitting TRBD1. This clonotype was sampled from a woman aged 50 to 60 with active or convalescent COVID-19. CDR3 DNA sequence: TGTGCCAGCAGCCAAGTAGGATCGACAGGGTCTAGAAACACCATATATTTT. Protein sequence: CASSQVGSTGSRNTIYF.